These 14 T cell receptor beta chains share one sample of origin, sequenced in a study of beta chain features in type 1 diabetes. Study outcomes and limitations: Within each of all four CD4+ subsets, Type 1 diabetes patients had TCRB CDR3s that were moderately but significantly shorter.

Their cognate antigens are unknown. Expressed TCRB transcripts were sequenced, since all the RNA that had been isolated was reverse transcribed. Sequencing was performed with immunoSEQ multiplex PCR; in TCRdb, only in-frame clones are kept and a portion is missing. The table has roughly 300,000 clones, approximately 9.9% seen once. Material for sequencing was central memory CD4+ T cells from blood. These receptors were taken from a man younger than 45 with type 1 diabetes.

This rearrangement joins TRBV5-1 to TRBJ1-6, with 9 bases fitting TRBD1. This CDR3 is built from 14 residues. V lost 4 bases to trimming and J lost 10 bases; unmatched junction nucleotides: 6. CDR1 is SGHRS and CDR2 is YFSETQ in the germline V gene. The CDR3 DNA is TGCGCCAGCAGCGCCGGGACAGGGAACTCACCCCTCCACTTT. Protein sequence: CASSAGTGNSPLHF.

This clone occurred a few times. This chain uses TRBV9 with TRBJ2-1; TRBD2 aligns across 7 bases. The V gene end was trimmed by 3 bases and the J gene end by 2 bases; junction bases not matched to a gene: 8. The germline V gene encodes CDR1 SGDLS and CDR2 YYNGEE. The CDR3 length is 16 residues. The CDR3 spells CASSGVSGATYNEQFF. CDR3 nucleotide sequence: TGTGCCAGCAGCGGGGTGAGCGGGGCAACCTACAATGAGCAGTTCTTC.

This clone turned up a few times. CDR3 in amino acids: CAISETGELFF. CDR3 nucleotides: TGTGCCATCAGTGAGACCGGGGAGCTGTTTTTT. The chain joins TRBV10-3 to TRBJ2-2; D is ambiguous. Germline V lookup: CDR1 ENHRY, CDR2 SYGVKD. CDR3 length equals 11 residues. V gave up 2 bases and J gave up 5 bases, with 0 bases separating them.

This clone was counted ten times or more. The chain combines TRBV7-2 with TRBJ2-5; tentatively, D is TRBD1 or TRBD2 (5 bases each). CDR1 is SGHTA, CDR2 FQGNSA, per germline. Trimming removed 3 bases at V and 0 bases at J, with 8 bases between. CDR3 length: 14 residues. In nucleotides, the CDR3 is TGTGCCAGCAGCTTCATGGGGGACCAAGAGACCCAGTACTTC. The encoded protein is CASSFMGDQETQYF.

This chain uses TRBV21-1 with TRBJ1-5; TRBD1, the table's D call, lacks a check against the DNA. TRBV21-1 is a pseudogene locus. The CDR3 sequence is 12 residues long. The CDR3 protein is CASRDNPQPQHF. CDR3 sequence (DNA): TGTGCCAGCAGGGACAATCCCCAGCCCCAGCATTTT.

This clone has ten or more counts. The gene calls are TRBV5-1 and TRBJ2-1; 9 bases align to TRBD2. CDR3 size: 16 residues. CDR1 and CDR2 (germline): SGHRS, YFSETQ. V lost 3 bases and J lost 7; bases outside the gene matches: 11. The CDR3 bases are TGCGCCAGCAGCTCCGGAGGCCTAGCGGGGCAAAATGAGCAGTTCTTC. Its translation: CASSSGGLAGQNEQFF.

The table lists this clone with a few counts. The chain recombines TRBV19 with TRBJ2-3; TRBD1 matches 10 bases. This CDR3 has 17 amino acids. Trimming at V came to 6 bases and at J to 2 bases, leaving 11 bases not matched to a gene. Germline assignment: CDR1 LNHDA and CDR2 SQIVND (reference sequence). This CDR3 reads CASSTLIDRGPTDTQYF. DNA of the CDR3: TGTGCCAGTAGCACGTTAATAGACAGGGGGCCCACAGATACGCAGTATTTT. The complete variable domain, with remaining parts taken from reference TRBV19 and TRBJ2-3, reads DGGITQSPKYLFRKEGQNVTLSCEQNLNHDAMYWYRQDPGQGLRLIYYSQIVNDFQKGDIAEGYSVSREKKESFPLTVTSAQKNPTAFYLCASSTLIDRGPTDTQYFGPGTRLTVL.

The gene calls are TRBV6-1 and TRBJ2-3, with D perhaps TRBD2 (5 bases). Germline loops: CDR1 MNHNS, CDR2 SASEGT. The CDR3 totals 13 residues. Trimming removed 8 bases from V and 0 bases from J, with 9 bases in between. This CDR3 reads CASLRGSTDTQYF. In DNA form, the CDR3 reads TGTGCCAGCCTCCGGGGTAGCACAGATACGCAGTATTTT.

This clone was seen a handful of times. This chain uses TRBV10-3 with TRBJ2-7, with a weak D call TRBD2 (6 bases). The CDR3 contains 15 residues. CDR1 is ENHRY and CDR2 is SYGVKD in the germline V gene. V lost 3 bases and J 6 bases, leaving 18 bases between the germline ends. The CDR3 bases are TGTGCCATCAGTGAACTTAGCGGACGGACGCTCGAGCAGTACTTC. Its protein is CAISELSGRTLEQYF.

The rearrangement links TRBV7-2 to TRBJ2-7, with TRBD1 matching over 9 bases. Looked up from germline, CDR1 is SGHTA and CDR2 is FQGNSA. CDR3 size: 15 residues. Trimming cost V 0 bases and J 2 bases; bases outside gene matches: 2. The DNA of the CDR3 is TGTGCCAGCAGCTTAGCCAGGGACAGGGCCTACGAGCAGTACTTC. This sequence encodes CASSLARDRAYEQYF.

The chain has TRBV11-2 and TRBJ2-3; the D is unclear. The germline V gene has CDR1 SGHAT and CDR2 FQNNGV. This CDR3 region has 14 residues. Trimming stripped 6 bases from V and 1 base from J, with 11 bases between. CDR3 sequence: CASRPPPGTDTQYF. The CDR3 region has the DNA TGTGCCAGCAGACCGCCGCCGGGCACAGATACGCAGTATTTT.

Only a few counts were recorded for this clone. The genes are TRBV2 and TRBJ2-4, with TRBD1 identical over 8 bases. Unmatched junction bases numbered 10, after V lost 4 bases and J lost 8 bases. The CDR3 is 15 residues long. Germline assignment: CDR1 SNHLY and CDR2 FYNNEI. The CDR3 protein is CASSVIQGEEDIQYF. CDR3 DNA sequence: TGTGCCAGCAGTGTTATACAGGGGGAAGAGGACATTCAGTACTTC.

Only a few counts were recorded for this clone. The chain is built from TRBV6-5 and TRBJ2-1; 10 bases match TRBD2. CDR1 and CDR2 (germline): MNHEY, SVGAGI. The V segment lost 5 bases and the J segment 4 bases; nucleotides outside the gene matches: 5. CDR3 length: 15 amino acids. CDR3 region: CASSRRTSGYNEQFF. CDR3 DNA: TGTGCCAGCAGTCGACGGACTAGCGGTTACAATGAGCAGTTCTTC.

The sample holds a few counts of this clone. The chain carries TRBV4-3 and TRBJ1-3; unclear D gene. Trimming removed 2 bases at V and 2 bases at J, with 10 bases between. The CDR3 is 15 residues long. The germline gives CDR1 LGHNA, CDR2 YSLEER. The CDR3 sequence: CASSQNSAPGNTIYF. The CDR3, as DNA: TGCGCCAGCAGCCAAAACTCAGCCCCTGGAAACACCATATATTTT.